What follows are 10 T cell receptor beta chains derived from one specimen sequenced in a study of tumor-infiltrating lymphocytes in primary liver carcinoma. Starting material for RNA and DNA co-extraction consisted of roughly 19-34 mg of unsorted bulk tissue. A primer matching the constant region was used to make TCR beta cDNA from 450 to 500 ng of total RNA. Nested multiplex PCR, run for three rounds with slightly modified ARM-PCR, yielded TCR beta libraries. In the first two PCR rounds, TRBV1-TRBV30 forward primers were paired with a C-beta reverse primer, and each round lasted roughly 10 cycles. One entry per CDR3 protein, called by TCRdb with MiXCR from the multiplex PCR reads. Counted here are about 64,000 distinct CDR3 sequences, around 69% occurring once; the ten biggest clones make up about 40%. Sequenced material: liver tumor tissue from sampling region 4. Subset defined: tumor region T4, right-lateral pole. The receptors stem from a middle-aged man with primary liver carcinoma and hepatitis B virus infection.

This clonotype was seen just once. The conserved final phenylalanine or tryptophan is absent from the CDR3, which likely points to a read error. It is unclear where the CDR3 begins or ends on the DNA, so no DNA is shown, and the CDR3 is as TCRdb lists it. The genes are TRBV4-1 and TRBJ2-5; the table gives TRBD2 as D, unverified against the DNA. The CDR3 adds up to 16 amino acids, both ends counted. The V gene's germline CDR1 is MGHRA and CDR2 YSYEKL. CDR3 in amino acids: CASSQDWGAHQETQNL.

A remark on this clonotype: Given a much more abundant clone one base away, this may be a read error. DNA of the CDR3: TGTGCCAGCAGCTTCAGCTGGGGACAAGAGACCCAGTACTTC. Translated, it gives CASSFSWGQETQYF. This sequence joins TRBV11-2 and TRBJ2-5; D is uncertain. Trimming left V 3 bases short and J 2 bases short, with 10 bases between. This CDR3 is built from 14 residues. Germline V gene sequence: CDR1 SGHAT, CDR2 FQNNGV.

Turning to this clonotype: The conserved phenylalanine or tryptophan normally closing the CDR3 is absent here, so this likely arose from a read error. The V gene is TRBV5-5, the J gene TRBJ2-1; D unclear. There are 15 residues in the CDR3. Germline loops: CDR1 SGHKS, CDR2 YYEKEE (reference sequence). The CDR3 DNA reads TGTGCCAGCAACTTGGTTCCCGGACGATACAATGAGCAGTTCTTA. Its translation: CASNLVPGRYNEQFL.

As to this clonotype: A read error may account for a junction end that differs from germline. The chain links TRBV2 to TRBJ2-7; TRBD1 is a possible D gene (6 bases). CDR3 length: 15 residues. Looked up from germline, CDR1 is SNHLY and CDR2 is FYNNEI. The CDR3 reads CVSSGNRAVSYEQYF. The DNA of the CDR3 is TGTGTCAGCAGTGGGAACAGGGCGGTCTCCTACGAGCAATACTTC.

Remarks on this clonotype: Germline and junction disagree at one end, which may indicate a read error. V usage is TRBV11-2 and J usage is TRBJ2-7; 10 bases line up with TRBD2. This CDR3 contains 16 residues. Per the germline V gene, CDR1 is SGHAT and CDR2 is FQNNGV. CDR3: CASSLEPSGSCVEQYF. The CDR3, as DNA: TGTGCCAGCAGCTTAGAACCTAGCGGGAGCTGTGTCGAGCAGTATTTC.

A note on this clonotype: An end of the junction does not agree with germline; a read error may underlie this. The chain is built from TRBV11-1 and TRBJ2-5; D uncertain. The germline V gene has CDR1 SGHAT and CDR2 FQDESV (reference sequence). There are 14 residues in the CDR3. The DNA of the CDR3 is TGTGCCAGCAGCTTCTCCGCCTGGGTAGAGACCCATTACTTC. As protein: CASSFSAWVETHYF.

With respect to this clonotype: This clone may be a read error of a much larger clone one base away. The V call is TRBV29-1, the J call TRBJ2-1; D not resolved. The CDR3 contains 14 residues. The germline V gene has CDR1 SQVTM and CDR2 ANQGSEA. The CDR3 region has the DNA TGCAGCGCCCCGGATGGCGGCCGGGTAGGAGAGCAGTCCTTC. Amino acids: CSAPDGGRVGEQSF.

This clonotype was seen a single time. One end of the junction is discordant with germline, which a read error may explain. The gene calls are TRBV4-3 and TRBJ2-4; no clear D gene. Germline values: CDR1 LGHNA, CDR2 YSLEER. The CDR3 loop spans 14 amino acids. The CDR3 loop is CASSQGLRMGIKYF. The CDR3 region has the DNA TGCGCCAGCAGCCAAGGGTTACGAATGGGCATTAAGTACTTC.

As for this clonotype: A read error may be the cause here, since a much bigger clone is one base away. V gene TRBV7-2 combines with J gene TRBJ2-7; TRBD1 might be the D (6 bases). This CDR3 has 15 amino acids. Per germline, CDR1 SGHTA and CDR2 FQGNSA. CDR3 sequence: CASSRGRQDTYKQYF. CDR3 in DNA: TGTGCCAGCAGCCGGGGCCGACAGGATACCTACAAGCAGTACTTC.

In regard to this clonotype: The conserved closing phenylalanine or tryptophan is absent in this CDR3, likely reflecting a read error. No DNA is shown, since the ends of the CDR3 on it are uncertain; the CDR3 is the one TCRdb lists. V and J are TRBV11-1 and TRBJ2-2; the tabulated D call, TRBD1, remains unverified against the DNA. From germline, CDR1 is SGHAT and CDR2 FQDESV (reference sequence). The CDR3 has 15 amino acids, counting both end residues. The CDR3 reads CASSYTGPFSGEQFI.